A selection of T cell receptor beta chains follows, all from one sample in a study of cytomegalovirus exposure and HLA in healthy donors. The data were produced by immunoSEQ multiplex PCR, yet TCRdb's version contains in-frame clones alone and is incomplete. The sample yields 95,000 to 110,000 clones, 60% to 85% seen once. Input material: PBMCs. The receptors stem from a young woman in good health and CMV-seropositive. Each CDR3 is given with its conserved first and last residue. D genes are given only for firm matches. Size tells how often a clone was seen (once, few, many) or the class of an expanded clone, and some rows leave it out.

v_call	j_call	clone_size	d_call	cdr3_nt	cdr3_aa
TRBV29-1	TRBJ2-5	.	TRBD2	TGCAGCCATAGCGGGAGTAGGCGAGAGACCCAGTACTTC	CSHSGSRRETQYF
TRBV19	TRBJ2-5	.	.	TGTGCCAGTAGCCCCAGTCAGGGTGACGTAGCGACCCAGTACTTC	CASSPSQGDVATQYF
TRBV30	TRBJ2-7	.	.	TGTGCCTGGAGTACTCGCCTCCTTACTAGCAGAACCTACGAGCAGTACTTC	CAWSTRLLTSRTYEQYF
TRBV28	TRBJ1-1	.	.	TGTGCCAGCAGAGATCAGAGGACTGAAGCTTTCTTT	CASRDQRTEAFF
TRBV30	TRBJ1-6	once	.	TGTGCCTGGAGGGACGGGGGATATAATTCACCCCTCCACTTT	CAWRDGGYNSPLHF
TRBV28	TRBJ2-7	.	.	TGTGCCAGCAGTTTAGGCCCCGGGACCTACGAGCAGTACTTC	CASSLGPGTYEQYF
TRBV4-2	TRBJ1-5	.	.	TGTGCCAGCAGCCAAGATACGGGCAGGGTGGATCAGCCCCAGCATTTT	CASSQDTGRVDQPQHF
TRBV27	TRBJ1-1	.	.	TGTGCCAGCAGTTCAAGGGGAGGGGTCACTGAAGCTTTCTTT	CASSSRGGVTEAFF
TRBV6-6	TRBJ1-5	.	TRBD1	TGTGCCAGCAGTGGACAGGCGAATCAGCCCCAGCATTTT	CASSGQANQPQHF
TRBV11-3	TRBJ2-7	.	TRBD1	TGTGCCAGCAGCAGGACAGGGGGGCCCTGGCGGGACGGCGAGCAGTACTTC	CASSRTGGPWRDGEQYF
TRBV6-1	TRBJ2-3	.	TRBD2	TGTGCCTCGAGACTAGCGGGGACAGATACGCAGTATTTT	CASRLAGTDTQYF
TRBV27	TRBJ2-2	few	.	TGTGCCAGCAGTTTGATAGGGAGCACCGGGGAGCTGTTTTTT	CASSLIGSTGELFF
TRBV7-9	TRBJ1-4	.	.	TGTGCCAGCAGCTTAGCGTTGGGGGGATTTAATGAAAAACTGTTTTTT	CASSLALGGFNEKLFF
TRBV10-3	TRBJ2-3	.	TRBD2	TGTGCCATCAGTGAGTCCAGTAGCGGGAGTCACACAGATACGCAGTATTTT	CAISESSSGSHTDTQYF
TRBV7-2	TRBJ1-4	.	.	TGTGCCAGCAGCTTAGGTCAGGGGTCGGCTAATGAAAAACTGTTTTTT	CASSLGQGSANEKLFF
TRBV28	TRBJ1-5	.	.	TGTGCCAGCAGTCGGACGGAGGTACCCAATCAGCCCCAGCATTTT	CASSRTEVPNQPQHF
TRBV28	TRBJ2-1	.	.	TGTGCCAGCAGTCTTACTCCGGGACACGGCTACAATGAGCAGTTCTTC	CASSLTPGHGYNEQFF
TRBV7-2	TRBJ1-1	.	.	TGTGCCAGTTTACAGGGTTTGCAGGCTTTCTTT	CASLQGLQAFF
TRBV30	TRBJ2-2	.	TRBD1	TGTGCCTGGCAGGGACAGGGCTGGACCGGGGAGCTGTTTTTT	CAWQGQGWTGELFF
TRBV7-9	TRBJ2-7	.	.	TGTGCCAGCACCACTTTAAGCTCCTACGAGCAGTACTTC	CASTTLSSYEQYF
TRBV11-2	TRBJ2-3	few	TRBD2	TGTGCCAGCAGCCGCCTCGCGACTAGCGGGAGAAGGAGTACGCAGTATTTT	CASSRLATSGRRSTQYF
TRBV6-5	TRBJ2-1	.	.	TGTGCCAGCAGTTACCAGGGTTTCACCTACAATGAGCAGTTCTTC	CASSYQGFTYNEQFF
TRBV7-3	TRBJ1-6	.	TRBD1	TGTGCCAGCAGCAGACAGGGAGATTCACCCCTCCACTTT	CASSRQGDSPLHF
TRBV27	TRBJ2-5	once	.	TGTGCCAGCAGCGTCACTAGCCCTCCAACCGGGACCCAGTACTTC	CASSVTSPPTGTQYF
TRBV30	TRBJ1-1	.	TRBD1	TGTGCCTGGGAGGTCGGACAGGGCACTGAAGCTTTCTTT	CAWEVGQGTEAFF
TRBV6-7	TRBJ2-7	.	.	TGTGCCAGCAGTACCTCAAGGAGAAGCGGAACCTACGAGCAGTACTTC	CASSTSRRSGTYEQYF
TRBV30	TRBJ1-5	.	TRBD1	TGTGCCTGGAGTGCGCCGGGACAGCAAGTTCGGACCCAGCATTTT	CAWSAPGQQVRTQHF
TRBV6-1	TRBJ2-4	.	.	TGTGCCAGCAGGCCATTAGGCGGAAATAACATTCAGTACTTC	CASRPLGGNNIQYF
TRBV29-1	TRBJ2-7	.	.	TGCAGCGTTGAGGAGGGCCCCTACTACGAGCAGTACTTC	CSVEEGPYYEQYF
TRBV5-6	TRBJ1-1	.	TRBD1	TGTGCCAGCAGCGCCGGGACAGCCCAGAACACTGAAGCTTTCTTT	CASSAGTAQNTEAFF
TRBV5-4	TRBJ1-1	.	.	TGTGCCAGCAGCTTGGCAGGGAGGGTCAACACTGAAGCTTTCTTT	CASSLAGRVNTEAFF
TRBV7-3	TRBJ2-2	.	.	TGTGCCAGCAGCTTAATGAGTAGCGGGAACACCGGGGAGCTGTTTTTT	CASSLMSSGNTGELFF
TRBV13	TRBJ1-5	.	TRBD1	TGTGCCAGCAGCATCTCGACAGGGGAGGGTGATCAGCCCCAGCATTTT	CASSISTGEGDQPQHF
TRBV28	TRBJ2-7	once	TRBD2	TGTGCCAGCGAGCGGGAGGGGTCCTACGAGCAGTACTTC	CASEREGSYEQYF
TRBV15	TRBJ2-1	.	.	TGTGCCACTTCGGAGGCGGGTGAGCAGTTCTTC	CATSEAGEQFF
TRBV20-1	TRBJ2-3	once	.	TGCAGTGCGCCGGGGTTGGATACGCAGTATTTT	CSAPGLDTQYF
TRBV5-1	TRBJ1-2	.	.	TGCGCCAGCACCCCCGACACCCACAACTATGGCTACACCTTC	CASTPDTHNYGYTF
TRBV7-8	TRBJ1-1	.	.	TGTGCCAGCAGCCCGCGGAGCACTGAAGCTTTCTTT	CASSPRSTEAFF
TRBV10-2	TRBJ1-6	.	TRBD1	TGCGCCAGCAGGAGCGGACAGGGTAATTCACCCCTCCACTTT	CASRSGQGNSPLHF
TRBV21-1	TRBJ2-7	.	.	TGTGCCAGCAGCAAATCCGGATCGGACAGACCCTACGAGCAGTACTTC	CASSKSGSDRPYEQYF
TRBV5-5	TRBJ2-1	.	.	TGTGCCAGCAGCCTCGGACAGAACGGGAATGAGCAGTTCTTC	CASSLGQNGNEQFF
TRBV9	TRBJ2-2	.	.	TGTGCCAGCAGCGTAGCCGGGACCGGGGAGCTGTTTTTT	CASSVAGTGELFF
TRBV4-1	TRBJ1-1	.	.	TGCGCCAGCAGCCAAGATAATGGCGCAGAGGCCCGGAACACTGAAGCTTTCTTT	CASSQDNGAEARNTEAFF
TRBV27	TRBJ2-7	once	.	TGTGCCAGCAGTTTTTCGGGCTACGAGCAGTACTTC	CASSFSGYEQYF
TRBV11-2	TRBJ1-1	.	TRBD1	TGTGCCAGCAGCCAGGGGGACACTGAAGCTTTCTTT	CASSQGDTEAFF
TRBV20-1	TRBJ1-2	.	TRBD1	TGCAGTGCTAGGACAGGGACAGGCTACACCTTC	CSARTGTGYTF